These T cell receptor beta chains were read from a single sample in a study of vaccination and CD4 T cells after COVID-19. MiXCR, run by TCRdb on the PCR reads, gives a single entry per CDR3 protein. The sample has approximately 20,000 distinct CDR3 sequences, around 60% seen once; the top ten hold approximately 1%. The sample in question was CD4+ T cells from blood, obtained before SARS-CoV-2 vaccination. The receptors derive from a human donor who had recovered from COVID-19. Both conserved end residues are part of each CDR3. A D gene is named only where the DNA matches it firmly. A clone size is listed for some rows: how often the clone was seen (once, few, many), or a class if it is expanded.

j_call d_call clone_size v_call cdr3_nt cdr3_aa
TRBJ2-7 TRBD2 - TRBV7-3 TGTGCCAGCAGCTTAGGTACTAGCGGGACCTACGAGCAGTACTTC CASSLGTSGTYEQYF
TRBJ1-3 - - TRBV15 TGTACCACCAGCAGTGCAAGCGGGGCGCGAAACACCATATATTTT CTTSSASGARNTIYF
TRBJ1-2 TRBD1 - TRBV7-2 TGTGCCAGCAGCTTATCTTCGACAGGGGGCTATGGCTACACCTTC CASSLSSTGGYGYTF
TRBJ2-5 TRBD2 few TRBV20-1 TGCAGTGCTAGAGATGGTGCTAGCGGGAGGGCGTGGGAGACCCAGTACTTC CSARDGASGRAWETQYF
TRBJ2-7 - - TRBV28 TGTGCCAGCAGTTTACCGACCTTTAGCGGAAGCTCCTACGAGCAGTACTTC CASSLPTFSGSSYEQYF
TRBJ1-2 TRBD1 - TRBV20-1 TGCAGTGCTAGGGGTCAGGGGGCGTACTATGGCTACACCTTC CSARGQGAYYGYTF
TRBJ2-3 - - TRBV20-1 TGCAGTGCTAGACCGGGCAGAGCCACTGGCACAGATACGCAGTATTTT CSARPGRATGTDTQYF
TRBJ1-6 - - TRBV6-5 TGTGCCAGCAGTTACGTCATTCCGCTGAGCTCCTATAATTCACCCCTCCACTTT CASSYVIPLSSYNSPLHF
TRBJ2-3 - few TRBV27 TGTGCCAGCAGTTTTCGCGGGAGCACAGATACGCAGTATTTT CASSFRGSTDTQYF
TRBJ1-3 TRBD1 - TRBV11-2 TGTGCCAGCAGCCGCGGGACAGGGGGCTCCTCTGGAAACACCATATATTTT CASSRGTGGSSGNTIYF
TRBJ2-5 TRBD1 - TRBV28 TGTGCCAGTGTCGACAGGGTGGGGCGTTGGGAGACCCAGTACTTC CASVDRVGRWETQYF
TRBJ2-2 - - TRBV20-1 TGCAGTGCTAGAGTGGGAGGAAACACCGGGGAGCTGTTTTTT CSARVGGNTGELFF
TRBJ2-7 - - TRBV28 TGTGCCAGCAGTTTAAACCCCTACGAGCAGTACTTC CASSLNPYEQYF
TRBJ2-5 TRBD1 few TRBV20-1 TGCAGTGCTAGTGGGGGACAGGGTATACAAGAGACCCAGTACTTC CSASGGQGIQETQYF
TRBJ2-1 TRBD2 - TRBV6-1 TGTGCCAGCAGTGAACGGCGACTAGCGGGAGGCAATGAGCAGTTCTTC CASSERRLAGGNEQFF